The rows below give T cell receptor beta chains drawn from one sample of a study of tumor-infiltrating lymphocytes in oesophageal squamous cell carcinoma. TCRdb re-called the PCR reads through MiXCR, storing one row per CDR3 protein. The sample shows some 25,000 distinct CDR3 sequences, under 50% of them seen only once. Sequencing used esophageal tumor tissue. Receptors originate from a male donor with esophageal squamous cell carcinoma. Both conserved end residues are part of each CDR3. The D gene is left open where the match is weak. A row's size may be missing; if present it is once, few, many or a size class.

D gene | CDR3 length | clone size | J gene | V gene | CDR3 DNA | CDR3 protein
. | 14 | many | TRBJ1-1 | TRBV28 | TGTGCCAGCCGCCTGCGCCAGGCGAACACTGAAGCTTTCTTT | CASRLRQANTEAFF
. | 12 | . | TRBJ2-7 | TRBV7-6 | TGTGCCAGCAGCTCCGGGACGGTCGAGCAGTACTTC | CASSSGTVEQYF
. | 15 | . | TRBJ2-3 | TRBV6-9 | TGTGCCAGCAGGGACATGGCCTTGATCACAGATACGCAGTATTTT | CASRDMALITDTQYF
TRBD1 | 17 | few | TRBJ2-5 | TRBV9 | TGTGCCAGCAGCACCACCAATGGACAGGGGTTTTCGGAGACCCAGTACTTC | CASSTTNGQGFSETQYF
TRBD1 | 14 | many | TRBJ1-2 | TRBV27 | TGTGCCAGCAGTTCCGGCCAGGGGGACTATGGCTACACCTTC | CASSSGQGDYGYTF
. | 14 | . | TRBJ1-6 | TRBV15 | TGTGCCACCAGCAGATTAGGGCTGGATTCACCCCTCCACTTT | CATSRLGLDSPLHF
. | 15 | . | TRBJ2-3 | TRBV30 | TGTGCCTGGAGTGTGGGGACGGGAGGCACAGATACGCAGTATTTT | CAWSVGTGGTDTQYF
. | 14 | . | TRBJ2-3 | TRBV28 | TGTGCCAGCAGTTTAGGACCCGTCATCGATACGCAGTATTTT | CASSLGPVIDTQYF
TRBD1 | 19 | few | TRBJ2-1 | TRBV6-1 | TGTGCCAGCATCCTATGGACAGGGTTATCCCTATGCTCCTACAATGAGCAGTTCTTC | CASILWTGLSLCSYNEQFF
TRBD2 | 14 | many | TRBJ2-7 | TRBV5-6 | TGTGCCAGCACCCTCTCGGGGGGGAGATACGAGCAGTACTTC | CASTLSGGRYEQYF
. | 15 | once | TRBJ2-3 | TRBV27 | TGTGCCAGCAGTTGGGGGACCGGCGGAGGGAATGAGCAGTATTTT | CASSWGTGGGNEQYF
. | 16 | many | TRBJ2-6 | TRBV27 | TGTGCCAGCAGTTTATCGATCAGGGCTGGGGCCAACGTCCTGACTTTC | CASSLSIRAGANVLTF
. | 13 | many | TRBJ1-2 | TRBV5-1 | TGCGCCAGCAGCCCGGACAGTAACTATGGCTACACCTTC | CASSPDSNYGYTF
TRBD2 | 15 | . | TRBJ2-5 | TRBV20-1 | TGCAGTGCTAGCACTAGCGGGAGGGCCTGGGAGACCCAGTACTTC | CSASTSGRAWETQYF
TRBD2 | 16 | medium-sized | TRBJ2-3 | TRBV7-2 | TGTGCCAGCAGCTTAGCGCGGGGGTGGATGACAGATACGCAGTATTTT | CASSLARGWMTDTQYF
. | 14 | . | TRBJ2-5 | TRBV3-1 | TGTGCCAGCAGACTTAAAGGGGGGGGAGAGACCCAGTACTTC | CASRLKGGGETQYF
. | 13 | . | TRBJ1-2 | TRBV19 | TGTGCCAGTAGCCCCACAGGGAACTATGGCTACACCTTC | CASSPTGNYGYTF
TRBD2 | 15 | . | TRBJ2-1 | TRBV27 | TGTGCCAGCAGTTTCATTGGCGGGGGGCCGAATGAGCAGTTCTTC | CASSFIGGGPNEQFF
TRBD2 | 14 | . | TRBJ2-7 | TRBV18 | TGTGCCAGCTCACCACCTAGCGGGTCCTACGAGCAGTACTTC | CASSPPSGSYEQYF
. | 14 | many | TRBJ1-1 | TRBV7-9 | TGTGCCAGCAGCCGAGGTCAGGGGAACACTGAAGCTTTCTTT | CASSRGQGNTEAFF
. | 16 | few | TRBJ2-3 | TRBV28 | TGTGCCAGCAGCCAAACACGGCGGGGCCTGTCGGATACGCAGTATTTT | CASSQTRRGLSDTQYF
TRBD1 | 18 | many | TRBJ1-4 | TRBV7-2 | TGTGCCAGCAGCTCTCGGACAGGGGGCCTTGGGACTAATGAAAAACTGTTTTTT | CASSSRTGGLGTNEKLFF
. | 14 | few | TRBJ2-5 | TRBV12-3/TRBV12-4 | TGTGCCAGCAGTTTACCTGACACCCAGGAGACCCAGTACTTC | CASSLPDTQETQYF
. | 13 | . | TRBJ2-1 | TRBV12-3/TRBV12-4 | TGTGCCAGCAGTTTTTTGGGGTCCAATGAGCAGTTCTTC | CASSFLGSNEQFF